The 2 T cell receptor beta chains in this list originate from one sample, sequenced in a study of blood T cell repertoires in COVID-19. TCRdb keeps only in-frame clones here, not all; method: immunoSEQ multiplex PCR. The sample carries roughly 100,000 clones, around 90% recorded once. Sequencing input: peripheral blood. The receptors come from a man between 18 and 35 years old with COVID-19, enrolled during active disease.

This rearrangement joins TRBV29-1 to TRBJ1-1; 11 bases align to TRBD1. CDR1 SQVTM and CDR2 ANQGSEA come from the germline V gene. V lost 6 bases, J lost 8 bases, and 5 bases stayed unmatched. The CDR3 extends over 12 amino acids. CDR3 region: CSVMGQGVEAFF. CDR3 sequence (DNA): TGCAGCGTCATGGGACAGGGGGTGGAAGCTTTCTTT.

As concerns this clone: Compared with germline, one end of the junction differs, possibly owing to a read error. This chain connects TRBV28 to TRBJ1-4; 8 bases match TRBD1. This CDR3 has 12 residues. The germline gives CDR1 MDHEN, CDR2 SYDVKM. Here the CDR3 reads CASRQGDEKLLF. CDR3 bases: TGTGCCAGCAGACAGGGGGATGAAAAACTGCTTTTT.